This record covers a single TCR beta chain. The target of this receptor is not known. The record has no base qualities; no much larger clone is one base away. This sample was included in a study of cytomegalovirus exposure and HLA in healthy donors (TCRdb year 2017). As for the study more broadly: According to an earlier analysis of around 600 of the donors, about 190 million T cells yielded 90 million to 130 million unique TCR beta sequences and roughly 280 Gb of sequence data. All discovery cohort repertoires had been generated using a single sequencing platform. Genome-wide SNP genotypes for about 60% of the roughly 670 donors were used in a later genetic analysis, which treated that subset as a discovery cohort. In the later analysis, no new phenotypic data were used to find candidate immune exposures; instead, reliance was placed on TCR beta sequences and their occurrence across donors. The aim of the study was to test whether cataloging public T cell receptors could identify signatures of past pathogen exposure. The study profiled the T cell repertoires of under 700 subjects by immunosequencing and related them to cytomegalovirus serostatus. A few DR-DQ haplotypes were treated as single units for association and clustering because of strong linkage in the cohort. The number of typed donors differed by locus: about 620-630 for A, B, C, DRB1 and DQB1; 522 for DQA1; approximately 610 for DPA1; and about 470 for DPB1. High-throughput TCR immunosequencing, statistical association of individual TCRs with disease status, and machine learning were combined to predict cytomegalovirus infection status. HLA typing covered class I and class II loci at four-digit resolution. The genetic ancestry cluster associated with self-reported Caucasian donors included 81% of the roughly 400 genotyped donors. An earlier analysis of some 500 of the donors used high-throughput TCR beta sequencing to judge whether each TCR beta V gene segment behaved as functional or pseudogenic. Alongside the repertoire data, information on donor age, sex, ethnicity and CMV serostatus was compiled. Roughly 300 gigabases of sequencing data and around 85 million unique TCR sequences made up an early release that covered around 640 HLA-typed donors. On average, around 230,000 unique TCR beta nucleotide sequences were sequenced per donor among fewer than 500 genotyped donors of the cohort, with roughly 18% of those sequences being non-productive. Along with the roughly 700-subject first cohort, a separate validation cohort of over 90 different subjects was used. A later analysis re-analyzed previously published TCR beta repertoires from 500 to 700 donors and added high-resolution HLA genotyping to study TCR occurrence patterns. Paper-wide results and their limitations: At a false discovery rate of 0.05, a later analysis linked about 16,000 TCR beta sequences to specific HLA alleles. In a later genetic analysis, fewer N-insertions in productive TCRs were reported among donors in an Asian-associated ancestry cluster than the roughly 700-donor mean. When HLA alleles, especially DR and DQ, strongly co-occurred, TCR associations were difficult to assign to individual alleles. Sequencing depth was assumed to be roughly uniform across donors in the presence/absence analyses, though that assumption may not hold. The study gave a list of about 150 TCR beta chains associated with cytomegalovirus. A later analysis found that most CMV-associated TCR beta chains appeared HLA-restricted, with HLA associations seemingly driven largely by CMV exposure. A further reported finding was that TCR beta sequences accurately predicted the HLA-A and HLA-B alleles for most subjects in the first cohort. Because HLA typing was missing for some donors at each locus, association tests included only the typed subset. The authors suggested that the approach could potentially be generalized to other disease states and immunological phenotypes. In vitro tests confirmed that three of the cytomegalovirus-associated TCR beta chains recognize cytomegalovirus antigens. Some IMGT-functional V segments, including TRBV6-2 and TRBV6-3, could not be distinguished by the 87-base-pair reads and were therefore excluded. Most TCR sequences were observed very rarely across donors, whereas some public TCRs were present in many individuals. In an earlier analysis of about 550 of the donors, most TCR beta V segments were observed in productive rearrangements about 87% or about 30% of the time, broadly matching IMGT annotations. The earlier analysis of around 600 of the donors excluded some 15 rarely observed V segments, including chromosome 9 orphons, because counts were too low. A later genetic analysis associated a missense DCLRE1C variant with V-gene and J-gene trimming of TCR beta chains, and an independent cohort replicated the association. A group of highly shared sequence variants was considered likely to be a technical artifact of the sequencing pipeline. In a later analysis, TCR association rates were found to vary across HLA loci, with the most associated TCRs seen for DRB1 alleles and the fewest for HLA-C alleles. The only immune exposure information available for the cohort was CMV serostatus. Correlated functional status among segregating V segments might reflect linkage disequilibrium, but an unknown experimental factor could not be ruled out. In a later analysis, several top co-occurrence clusters were reported to appear linked to parvovirus B19, influenza, CMV and Epstein-Barr virus. In both the original and validation cohorts, the classifier was reported to diagnose cytomegalovirus status with high specificity and sensitivity. The cohort was sequenced for TCR beta chains only, and without alpha or paired-chain data the features that could be detected were limited. In a later analysis, HLA-associated TCR beta chains showed more clonal expansion and lower generation probabilities than non-associated chains that were equally common.

In total, about 650 healthy bone marrow donors made up the cohort. At the time of sampling, every cohort member was nominally healthy, though immune exposures that went unrecorded were likely present. The donor was CMV seropositive and was included in the group of 250 to 300 seropositive cohort members. A peripheral blood sample was provided by each donor, and peripheral blood mononuclear cells were used for TCR beta sequencing. The Qiagen DNeasy Blood Extraction Kit was used to extract genomic DNA from the blood cell samples. The CDR3 numbers 16 residues from cysteine through phenylalanine. This entry keeps only the CDR3 DNA: 48 bases, framed from base 1. CDR1 and CDR2 (SGDLS, YYNGEE) derive from the germline V gene. Deletion took 4 bases off V and 7 bases off J, with a span of 24 bases between the germline ends. Libraries were constructed by the immunoSEQ multiplex PCR assay. The multiplex PCR relied on a mix of 60 forward primers for TCR Vbeta segments and 13 reverse primers for TCR Jbeta segments. A multiplex PCR assay on genomic DNA amplified the CDR3 region of rearranged TCR beta genes. The amplified TCR beta libraries were sequenced on the Illumina HiSeq System as 87-base-pair reads. As for the original processing: A later analysis tallied around 87 million unique TCR beta chains across the 700 or so repertoires, and approximately 11 million of those chains were shared by two or more donors. Raw reads were error-corrected and collapsed into unique sequences with a nearest-neighbor algorithm that merged closely related sequences to remove PCR and sequencing errors. V, D and J gene segments were assigned by aligning CDR3 sequences to IMGT reference sequences. For a sequence to be retained, at least a six-nucleotide match to both a V gene segment and a J gene segment was required. Rearrangements were classified as productive when the CDR3 lacked stop codons and remained in frame with V and J, and all other rearrangements were classified as non-productive. Following IMGT convention, CDR3 was defined as the stretch from the second conserved V-encoded cysteine to the conserved J-encoded phenylalanine. The earlier analysis of about 530 of the donors excluded any sequence lacking an unambiguous match to a single V gene segment. An earlier analysis of several hundred of the donors called V segments functional above 56.7% productive rearrangements and segregating when the between-donor standard deviation exceeded 5%. A statistical classification framework was built to diagnose cytomegalovirus status from the catalog of TCR beta chain sequences. In a later analysis, TCR nucleotide sequences were compared against IMGT/GENE-DB human TR gene sequences so that V and J genes could be assigned. A later analysis assigned CDR3 sequences and most-parsimonious VDJ recombination scenarios with the TCRdist pipeline. In a later analysis, every TCR beta chain was defined by the combination of its CDR3 amino acid sequence and its V-gene family, and reads without a unique V-gene family were dropped. To address suspected cross-contamination and a sequencing artifact, a later analysis removed over 500 highly shared, low-generation-probability nucleotide sequences. For each public chain, a later analysis derived a clonal expansion index from normalized ranks of inferred template counts within each repertoire. In a later analysis, generation probabilities were computed with a VDJ recombination model fitted to out-of-frame rearrangements, and the resulting probabilities were checked against IGoR. In a later analysis, hypergeometric tests were used to score TCR-TCR, TCR-HLA and TCR-CMV co-occurrence, with a repertoire-size bias correction applied to TCR pairs. False discovery rates were estimated in a later analysis by permuting HLA or CMV assignments 20 times. In a later analysis, co-occurring TCRs were grouped using DBSCAN, with TCRdist sequence similarity added in when clustering inside HLA-allele-positive subsets. For co-occurrence clustering, repertoires with fewer than 30,000 or more than 120,000 public chains were excluded, along with roughly 5 repertoires with anomalous nucleotide sharing. TCRdb obtained this table from immuneACCESS and retained in-frame rearrangements with V and J assigned. These tables miss some clones; where compared with another copy, unresolved V genes account for less than half of the shortfall, and the remainder is unexplained. Clonal size and the V and J genes are those of that table, whereas D and trimming came from the DNA. The sample yields more than 100,000 clones; roughly 77% were counted once. The ten largest clones add up to about 9.4% of the sample.

The receptor chain draws on TRBV9 and TRBJ2-7; no D gene can be assigned with confidence. Sequencing was done on a sample of PBMCs. The clonotype comes from a young woman in good health and CMV-seropositive. The CDR3 sequence is CASSQKSTQTPLEQYF. The DNA is as follows: TGTGCCAGCAGCCAGAAGTCAACACAGACACCCCTGGAGCAGTACTTC.